These T cell receptor beta chains were read from a single sample in a study of beta chain features in type 1 diabetes. This table comes from immunoSEQ multiplex PCR, and its TCRdb copy is limited to in-frame clones, with some not included. The table shows roughly 160,000 clones, with less than 10% occurring only once. Sequencing was performed on central memory CD4+ T cells from blood. The receptors were sampled from a man aged 18 to 29 with type 1 diabetes. Each CDR3 is given with its conserved first and last residue. The D gene is left open where the match is weak. A clone size is listed for some rows: how often the clone was seen (once, few, many), or a class if it is expanded.

TRBV30	TRBJ2-3	.	few	TGTGCCTGGAGTTCCATGAAGCGGACCAGCACAGATACGCAGTATTTT	CAWSSMKRTSTDTQYF
TRBV30	TRBJ2-1	.	many	TGTGCCTGGAGCCTTGAACGTACCAGGGAAAAGCAGTTCTTC	CAWSLERTREKQFF
TRBV6-5	TRBJ1-1	TRBD1	.	TGTGCCAGCAGCCCGGGACAGGACCTGAACACTGAAGCTTTCTTT	CASSPGQDLNTEAFF
TRBV5-4	TRBJ2-2	.	few	TGTGCCAGCAGCTCCCCTTCGGCGGGACTCAACACCGGGGAGCTGTTTTTT	CASSSPSAGLNTGELFF
TRBV9	TRBJ2-3	.	.	TGTGCCAGCAGCAGAGGGGGGGGGCGCGGCACAGATACGCAGTATTTT	CASSRGGGRGTDTQYF
TRBV6-1	TRBJ2-4	TRBD2	.	TGTGCCAGCAGTGAACTGGGGGTAGCGGGCAAAAACATTCAGTACTTC	CASSELGVAGKNIQYF
TRBV7-2	TRBJ1-4	TRBD1	.	TGTGCCAGCAGCCCACAAACAGGGGATACTAATGAAAAACTGTTTTTT	CASSPQTGDTNEKLFF
TRBV4-3	TRBJ1-3	TRBD1	many	TGCGCCAGCAGCCAACGGACAGGGGGCTCTGGAAACACCATATATTTT	CASSQRTGGSGNTIYF
TRBV28	TRBJ2-1	TRBD2	many	TGTGCCAGCTGTTGGACTAGCGGGATCGCTGAGCAGTTCTTC	CASCWTSGIAEQFF
TRBV20-1	TRBJ2-7	.	few	TGCAGTGCTAGAGATCGAGGCGAGCAGTACTTC	CSARDRGEQYF
TRBV7-9	TRBJ2-1	.	few	TGTGCCAGCAGCTCCCCAGGCGGGACGAACTCCAATGAGCAGTTCTTC	CASSSPGGTNSNEQFF
TRBV27	TRBJ1-2	TRBD1	.	TGTGCCAGCAGTAGCCCTCCGGGACAGGGCGGCTATGGCTACACCTTC	CASSSPPGQGGYGYTF
TRBV29-1	TRBJ2-3	.	.	TGCAGCGTCGAACAGGAGGGCACAGATACGCAGTATTTT	CSVEQEGTDTQYF
TRBV2	TRBJ2-1	.	.	TGTGCCAGCAGTCGCGGAGAGCTGGTTGCGCAGTTCTTC	CASSRGELVAQFF
TRBV7-9	TRBJ2-5	.	few	TGTGCCAGCAGTCCAGGGGTTGGACCTCAAGAGACCCAGTACTTC	CASSPGVGPQETQYF
TRBV7-2	TRBJ2-1	TRBD2	many	TGTGCCAGCAGCTCCCTCGGGCTAGCGGGGGGGAATAAGCAGTTCTTC	CASSSLGLAGGNKQFF
TRBV7-2	TRBJ2-5	.	.	TGTGCCAGCAGCTTAGGACAGATCCAAGAGACCCAGTACTTC	CASSLGQIQETQYF
TRBV5-4	TRBJ2-5	TRBD2	few	TGTGCCAGCAGCTTGGGGACTAGCGGGGATGAAGAGACCCAGTACTTC	CASSLGTSGDEETQYF
TRBV9	TRBJ2-7	TRBD1	few	TGTGCCAGCAGCGGAATAGGACAGGGGGCTGGAGAGCAGTACTTC	CASSGIGQGAGEQYF
TRBV28	TRBJ2-3	.	.	TGTGCCAGCAGTGACAGGTATAGAGACACAGATACGCAGTATTTT	CASSDRYRDTDTQYF
TRBV20-1	TRBJ2-7	TRBD1	.	TGCAGTCCTAAACAGGGGAACGAGCAGTACTTC	CSPKQGNEQYF
TRBV6-5	TRBJ2-3	.	.	TGTGCCAGCAGTTACCCCGGCACAGATACGCAGTATTTT	CASSYPGTDTQYF
TRBV5-1	TRBJ1-1	.	.	TGCGCCAGCAGCTTGGGGTTAGCGGGCAGGGGCACTGAAGCTTTCTTT	CASSLGLAGRGTEAFF
TRBV29-1	TRBJ1-3	.	.	TGCAGCGTACAGAGCTCTGGAAACACCATATATTTT	CSVQSSGNTIYF
TRBV5-1	TRBJ2-7	TRBD2	.	TGCGCCAGCAGCTTGGCTAGCGGGGTCTCCTACGAGCAGTACTTC	CASSLASGVSYEQYF
TRBV19	TRBJ2-1	TRBD2	few	TGTGCCAGTACTCTAGCGGGAAGTTACAATGAGCAGTTCTTC	CASTLAGSYNEQFF
TRBV28	TRBJ1-5	.	few	TGTGCCAGCCTCGGGGGGGACGTAAGCAATCAGCCCCAGCATTTT	CASLGGDVSNQPQHF
TRBV28	TRBJ2-7	TRBD1	.	TGTGCCAGCAGTTCGATGACAGGGGGAGATTACGAGCAGTACTTC	CASSSMTGGDYEQYF
TRBV29-1	TRBJ2-7	.	.	TGCAGCGTTGATCTTGGCGGGACCTACGAGCAGTACTTC	CSVDLGGTYEQYF
TRBV6-1	TRBJ1-2	.	few	TGTGCCAGCAGTTTACAGCTCTACACCTTC	CASSLQLYTF
TRBV19	TRBJ1-2	.	few	TGTGCCAGTACCCTTCGGACAGCCCGAAAATCCCACTATGGCTACACCTTC	CASTLRTARKSHYGYTF
TRBV5-1	TRBJ2-3	TRBD1	.	TGCGCCAGCAGCAGGTGGACAGGGGATCGACTCACAGATACGCAGTATTTT	CASSRWTGDRLTDTQYF
TRBV5-1	TRBJ2-3	.	once	TGCGCCAGCAGCTTGGCCACCGACTATAGCACAGATACGCAGTATTTT	CASSLATDYSTDTQYF
TRBV30	TRBJ2-7	.	few	TGTGCCTGGAGTTCGCGGGATTCCTACGAGCAGTACTTC	CAWSSRDSYEQYF
TRBV27	TRBJ2-1	TRBD1	.	TGTGCCAGCAGTTTATATGGGACAGACTACAATGAGCAGTTCTTC	CASSLYGTDYNEQFF
TRBV5-1	TRBJ2-2	TRBD2	few	TGCGCCAGCAGCTTGAGGACTAGCGGGGGACCGAACACCGGGGAGCTGTTTTTT	CASSLRTSGGPNTGELFF
TRBV28	TRBJ1-1	.	.	TGTGCCAGCATCAAAAACACAGGGTTGTTGACTGAAGCTTTCTTT	CASIKNTGLLTEAFF
TRBV29-1	TRBJ2-3	TRBD2	many	TGCAGCGTTCCTCCGCCTGGGGGGGAAAGCACAGATACGCAGTATTTT	CSVPPPGGESTDTQYF
TRBV7-9	TRBJ1-4	.	few	TGTGCCAGCAGCTCCCGCGGGGGTGTCGGTAATGAAAAACTGTTTTTT	CASSSRGGVGNEKLFF
TRBV6-1	TRBJ2-3	TRBD2	few	TGTGCCAGCAGTGAAGTTGGAATAGCGGGAGGTGTAGATACGCAGTATTTT	CASSEVGIAGGVDTQYF
TRBV20-1	TRBJ2-5	.	few	TGCAGTGCTGAAGGGGGAGAGACCCAGTACTTC	CSAEGGETQYF
TRBV18	TRBJ2-7	.	.	TGTGCCAGCTCACCCAACGGGATCTCCCACGAGCAGTACTTC	CASSPNGISHEQYF
TRBV29-1	TRBJ1-4	.	many	TGCAGCGTGAGAGGGGGGGCCCTTGAAAAACTGTTTTTT	CSVRGGALEKLFF
TRBV7-2	TRBJ2-1	.	few	TGTGCCAGCAGCCGAGGGGACTCCAGACCCGATGAGCAGTTCTTC	CASSRGDSRPDEQFF
TRBV28	TRBJ1-1	TRBD1	few	TGTGCCAGCAGTTCTCCAGGGGGCGGCCGTGAAGCTTTCTTT	CASSSPGGGREAFF
TRBV5-1	TRBJ2-1	TRBD2	few	TGCGCCAGCAGCCCTTCGGGATCTAGCGGGGGATACAATGAGCAGTTCTTC	CASSPSGSSGGYNEQFF
TRBV29-1	TRBJ2-5	.	many	TGCAGCGTGGGGACAAATTCCCAAGAGACCCAGTACTTC	CSVGTNSQETQYF
TRBV12-5	TRBJ2-2	.	few	TGTGCTAGTGCCTCCTTTCCGGGGTCCGGGGAGCTGTTTTTT	CASASFPGSGELFF
TRBV7-2	TRBJ2-1	TRBD2	few	TGTGCCAGCAGCCCGACCGGGACTAAAAGTTACAATGAGCAGTTCTTC	CASSPTGTKSYNEQFF
TRBV6-5	TRBJ1-6	.	few	TGTGCCAGCAGCGCCCCCTCGACAGGTTCCCTCCACTTT	CASSAPSTGSLHF
TRBV4-3	TRBJ2-7	TRBD1	many	TGCGCCAGCTCGCGGGACAGGGAGTCCTACGAGCAGTACTTC	CASSRDRESYEQYF
TRBV15	TRBJ2-5	TRBD1	.	TGTGCCAGCGGACAGGGCCACCAAGAGACCCAGTACTTC	CASGQGHQETQYF
TRBV25-1	TRBJ1-1	.	few	TGTGCCAGCAGTGAAGGGGGGAGAACTGAAGCTTTCTTT	CASSEGGRTEAFF
TRBV19	TRBJ1-5	.	.	TGTGCCAGTAGTAACCAGGGGACGTTCGGCAATCAGCCCCAGCATTTT	CASSNQGTFGNQPQHF
TRBV5-4	TRBJ1-4	.	.	TGTGCCAGCAGCTTGGGGGGCTTGAATGAAAAACTGTTTTTT	CASSLGGLNEKLFF
TRBV19	TRBJ2-1	.	few	TGTGCCAGTAACCGAGTACAGGGTATCGGTGAGCAGTTCTTC	CASNRVQGIGEQFF
TRBV28	TRBJ2-1	.	.	TGTGCCAGCAGTAGAACAGGTACCTACAATGAGCAGTTCTTC	CASSRTGTYNEQFF
TRBV9	TRBJ1-2	TRBD1	.	TGTGCCAGCAGCGTAGCTAACAGGGGCCGGCTTTATGGCTACACCTTC	CASSVANRGRLYGYTF
TRBV19	TRBJ2-3	TRBD2	.	TGTGCCAGTAGTAGGAGCGGGGGGAGCACAGATACGCAGTATTTT	CASSRSGGSTDTQYF